Presented here are 21 T cell receptor beta chains from one specimen sequenced in a study of cytomegalovirus exposure and HLA in healthy donors. The PCR had 60 Vbeta and 13 Jbeta primers. Some clones are missing from TCRdb's copy, which holds only in-frame ones; the method was immunoSEQ multiplex PCR. The sample records approximately 130,000 clones, approximately 80% being singletons. Sequencing was done on a sample of PBMCs. These receptors were taken from a man aged 18 to 30 in good health and CMV-seropositive.

The chain uses TRBV7-2 and TRBJ2-1; 9 bases map to TRBD2. V gave up 2 bases and J gave up 8 bases; unmatched junction bases: 16. Germline V CDR1 and CDR2: SGHTA, FQGNSA. This CDR3 region has 18 residues. The CDR3 is CASSLSWTSVPSGDEQFF. The CDR3 DNA is TGTGCCAGCAGCTTAAGCTGGACTAGCGTTCCGAGTGGGGATGAGCAGTTCTTC.

This clone was counted a single time. The chain links TRBV7-9 to TRBJ1-1, with 7 bases identical to TRBD1. Germline-derived CDR1 and CDR2 are SEHNR and FQNEAQ (reference sequence). This CDR3 comprises 14 residues. Losses at the gene ends were 5 bases for V and 1 base for J; bases not matched to a gene: 4. The CDR3 protein is CASSPTGRNTEAFF. The CDR3, as DNA: TGTGCCAGCAGCCCGACAGGGAGGAACACTGAAGCTTTCTTT.

The chain carries TRBV20-1 and TRBJ2-1, with unresolved D. The CDR3 is made up of 11 amino acids. Between the trimmed V and J ends, which lost 6 bases and 4 bases, there was a span of 7 bases. Looked up from germline, CDR1 is DFQATT and CDR2 is SNEGSKA (reference sequence). In nucleotides, the CDR3 is TGCAGTGCCACGAGTTACAATGAGCAGTTCTTC. The encoded protein is CSATSYNEQFF.

The chain links TRBV29-1 to TRBJ2-7; D is unclear. The CDR3 runs to 13 residues. V lost 3 bases to trimming and J lost 0 bases, with 9 bases between them. The germline V gene encodes CDR1 SQVTM and CDR2 ANQGSEA. The CDR3: CSVEVSSSYEQYF. CDR3 bases: TGCAGCGTTGAGGTCTCGAGCTCCTACGAGCAGTACTTC.

The chain has TRBV28 and TRBJ2-7, with TRBD2 as a possible D gene (5 bases). CDR1 is MDHEN, CDR2 SYDVKM, per germline. This CDR3 contains 12 residues. V shed 2 bases and J shed 4 bases, with 6 bases lying between them. The chain's CDR3 is CASSLPGYEQYF. CDR3 coding DNA: TGTGCCAGCAGTTTACCGGGGTACGAGCAGTACTTC.

V is TRBV27 and J is TRBJ1-1; D not resolved. The CDR3 has 15 residues. Germline loops: CDR1 MNHEY, CDR2 SMNVEV (reference sequence). Trimming removed 5 bases at V and 5 bases at J, with 18 bases between. The CDR3 bases are TGTGCCAGCAGTAACCGACGGAGTCGGGTGACTGAAGCTTTCTTT. Its translation: CASSNRRSRVTEAFF.

The CDR3 region is CASSWTSGTNNEQFF. The CDR3 DNA is TGCGCCAGCAGCTGGACTAGCGGGACAAACAATGAGCAGTTCTTC. The V gene is TRBV5-1, the J gene TRBJ2-1, with 12 bases fitting TRBD2. The CDR3 has 15 residues. Germline CDR1 SGHRS, CDR2 YFSETQ. Trimming removed 3 bases from V and 5 bases from J; junction bases left unmatched: 3.

The CDR3 DNA sequence: TGTGCCAGCAGCTTAGCGGGGACTTCCTACAATGAGCAGTTCTTC. It specifies CASSLAGTSYNEQFF. The chain has TRBV7-9 and TRBJ2-1, with D possibly matching TRBD2 (6 bases). This CDR3 comprises 15 residues. The germline CDR1 and CDR2 sequences are SEHNR and FQNEAQ (reference sequence). V was trimmed by 0 bases and J by 1 base, leaving 7 bases between them.

The V gene is TRBV20-1, the J gene TRBJ2-3; D unclear. The V gene's germline CDR1 is DFQATT and CDR2 SNEGSKA (reference sequence). V lost 5 bases, J lost 2 bases, and 5 bases lay in between. There are 11 residues in the CDR3. The CDR3 sequence: CSARHTDTQYF. CDR3 sequence (DNA): TGCAGTGCTCGACACACAGATACGCAGTATTTT.

In its sample, this clone was seen a few times. The genes are TRBV6-5 and TRBJ1-2, with D uncertain. Trimming stripped 7 bases from V and 6 bases from J, with 12 bases between. Germline CDR1 MNHEY, CDR2 SVGAGI. The CDR3 covers 12 residues. The CDR3 nucleotides are TGTGCCAGCATCCTACGTCTCCATGGCTACACCTTC. This gives the protein CASILRLHGYTF.

This clone was counted only a few times. This rearrangement joins TRBV27 to TRBJ2-1; TRBD2 agrees at 12 bases. Trimming at V came to 6 bases and at J to 7 bases, leaving 4 bases not matched to a gene. This CDR3 is 14 amino acids long. From germline, CDR1 is MNHEY and CDR2 SMNVEV (reference sequence). The CDR3 region has the DNA TGTGCCAGCAGGCCTGGACTAGCGGGAAATGAGCAGTTCTTC. Amino acids: CASRPGLAGNEQFF.

The chain is built from TRBV5-1 and TRBJ1-4; no clear D. V dropped 1 base and J dropped 7 bases, with 11 bases sitting between them. Germline-derived CDR1 and CDR2 are SGHRS and YFSETQ. The CDR3 loop spans 14 amino acids. CDR3 loop: CASSLYGPSEKLFF. For the CDR3, the DNA is TGCGCCAGCAGCTTGTATGGGCCCAGTGAAAAACTGTTTTTT.

The chain employs TRBV7-8 and TRBJ2-3, with 7 bases lining up with TRBD2. With 5 bases clipped from V and 1 base from J, the junction kept 3 bases outside the gene matches. The germline V gene encodes CDR1 SGHVS and CDR2 FQNEAQ. The CDR3 sequence is 14 residues long. For the CDR3, the DNA is TGTGCCAGCAGCCCAGGACTAGGCACAGATACGCAGTATTTT. Amino acids: CASSPGLGTDTQYF.

V gene TRBV6-1 combines with J gene TRBJ2-5; D may be TRBD2 (5 bases). Trimming shortened V by 1 base and J by 2 bases, and 11 bases separated the two germline ends. Germline assignment: CDR1 MNHNS and CDR2 SASEGT. The CDR3 length is 15 residues. The CDR3 DNA is TGTGCCAGCAGTGAAGTCCGGGGAAAACAAGAGACCCAGTACTTC. Translation: CASSEVRGKQETQYF.

This clone was observed a single time. The chain combines TRBV5-1 with TRBJ1-2; D not certain. V lost 0 bases and J lost 4, with 7 bases in between. CDR1 and CDR2 from the germline V gene are SGHRS and YFSETQ. CDR3 size: 13 residues. DNA for the CDR3: TGCGCCAGCAGCTTGGACAGCCGCTATGGCTACACCTTC. It codes for CASSLDSRYGYTF.

Of note for this clone: A junction end diverges from the germline sequence, so it may reflect a read error. The gene calls are TRBV5-1 and TRBJ2-6; 7 positions match TRBD2. CDR1 and CDR2 from the germline V gene are SGHRS and YFSETQ. This CDR3 comprises 16 residues. CDR3 amino acids: CASSRGEGAGANGLTF. DNA of the CDR3: TGCGCCAGCAGCCGAGGGGAGGGAGCTGGGGCCAACGGCCTGACTTTC.

The chain combines TRBV5-4 with TRBJ1-3, with D hard to call. V lost 10 bases, J lost 0 bases, and 8 bases lay in between. The CDR3 sequence is 12 residues long. The germline V gene encodes CDR1 SGHNT and CDR2 YYREEE (reference sequence). CDR3 region: CAAESSGNTIYF. The CDR3 DNA reads as TGTGCCGCGGAGAGCTCTGGAAACACCATATATTTT.

The count of this clone is one. Here the CDR3 reads CASSPEWASPSTDTQYF. CDR3 DNA sequence: TGTGCCAGCAGCCCGGAATGGGCAAGCCCTAGCACAGATACGCAGTATTTT. V and J are TRBV7-8 and TRBJ2-3; D gene uncertain. The CDR3 is 17 residues long. V was shortened by 5 bases and J by 0 bases, with 18 bases between the two germline ends. Germline V gene data show CDR1 as SGHVS and CDR2 as FQNEAQ.

Note on this clone: A junction boundary mismatches the germline segment, possibly from a read error. The chain has TRBV5-1 and TRBJ2-6; TRBD1 matches 9 bases. The CDR3 loop spans 18 amino acids. CDR1 and CDR2 (germline): SGHRS, YFSETQ. The CDR3: CASSKDRDRASGANGLTF. The CDR3 DNA sequence: TGCGCCAGCAGCAAAGACAGGGACAGGGCCTCTGGGGCCAACGGCCTGACTTTC. Full variable domain (missing parts from reference TRBV5-1 and TRBJ2-6): KAGVTQTPRYLIKTRGQQVTLSCSPISGHRSVSWYQQTPGQGLQFLFEYFSETQRNKGNFPGRFSGRQFSNSRSEMNVSTLELGDSALYLCASSKDRDRASGANGLTFGAGSRLTVL.

With respect to this clone: The CDR3 does not end in the conserved phenylalanine or tryptophan, so this is likely a read error. The DNA is omitted, as the CDR3 cannot be located on it reliably, and the CDR3 follows TCRdb's listing. The chain carries TRBV2 and TRBJ1-2. CDR1 is SNHLY, CDR2 FYNNEI, per germline. The CDR3 has 10 residues if both end residues are counted. CDR3 loop: CASRGGASVL.

In the case of this clone: Other DNA sequences of this sample code for an identical CDR3. The J gene is TRBJ1-2, the V gene TRBV27; possible D gene TRBD1, 5 bases. Trimming cost V 6 bases and J 1 base, with 9 bases left between them. This CDR3 contains 13 residues. Germline values: CDR1 MNHEY, CDR2 SMNVEV (reference sequence). The CDR3 sequence is CASSLTDNYGYTF. The DNA for the CDR3 is TGTGCCAGCAGCTTGACAGATAACTATGGCTACACCTTC.